This TCR beta chain was recorded in a study of blood T cells in healthy people across ages (dated by TCRdb to about 2015). With regard to the full study: In model experiments, roughly one uniquely barcoded TCR beta cDNA molecule per two T cells was captured by template switching. To track age-related changes in TCR beta repertoire diversity, the study relied on deep sequencing normalized with unique cDNA molecular identifiers. Donors were grouped into four age groups: young (average approximately 15 years), middle-aged (39), aged (over 55) and long-lived (about 82). To avoid experimental bias, donors of different ages were spread randomly across the sequencing lanes. Two additional independent replicas of 1 million unique cDNA reads from the same blood draw were analyzed for two donors (one aged 18 to 30 and one aged 80 or older).

The table lists this clonotype with many counts. Its antigen remains unidentified. No quality values exist for individual bases; no much larger clone is one base distant. Library generation was performed with 5' RACE. TCRdb records Illumina HiSeq 2500 as the sequencer. The second PCR ran for roughly 6 to 11 cycles and used a J-beta primer mix along with a sample-barcoded 5' primer. A template-switch 5' adaptor carrying 12 random nucleotides introduced a unique molecular identifier onto each TCR beta cDNA molecule. Each sample yielded at least 2.5 million CDR3-containing paired-end reads. The Mint cDNA synthesis kit, primed by a TRBC-specific oligonucleotide, was used to synthesize first-strand cDNA from all RNA. Following uracil-DNA glycosylase treatment, all cDNA underwent a first 18-cycle PCR with the universal primers M1SS and BC2_uni_R. The authors' analysis ran thus. Normalization of each sample was performed by random selection of 1 million high-quality reads, each carrying a distinct molecular identifier. Instead of being binned into consensus sequences, reads with shared molecular identifiers were discarded. CDR3 identification, clonotype clustering and error correction used MiTCR with a Q25 quality threshold and the strictest error-elimination algorithm. A nonparametric unseen species model with Euler transformation was used to estimate a lower bound on total TCR beta diversity. TCRdb trimmed the raw reads at Q25, called clones with MiXCR and kept productive beta chains. Records with the same CDR3 protein are collapsed into one entry carrying the most frequent genes and DNA. TCRdb's processing, not the authors' own work, is the source of the V and J calls. This sample holds around 850,000 distinct CDR3 sequences; 35% to 40% were observed only once. The ten top clones hold 10% to 15% of the sample.

The donors were a few dozen Caucasian individuals from Russia, aged 6 to 90 years, who were systemically healthy. Ten milliliters of peripheral blood were drawn from each donor into EDTA-treated Vacutainer tubes. Ficoll-Paque density-gradient centrifugation was used to isolate PBMCs, with at least 6 million per sample. Total RNA, at least 6 micrograms per sample, was extracted from PBMCs with Trizol reagent. The percentages of naive CD45RAhigh/CD27high T cells were determined by flow cytometry on a PBMC aliquot from every donor. What the authors observed across the whole study: Observed TCR beta diversity correlated strongly with the percentage of naive T cells measured by flow cytometry. The CMV infection status of donors was not known, potentially confounding age-related changes in expanded clonotypes. Bulk unsorted PBMC profiling prevented conclusive comparison of naive and antigen-experienced compartments. Estimates of total diversity from one million sequenced T cells were regarded as lower bounds and underestimates. The long-lived group showed more naive CD4+ T cells, fewer expanded clones and increased TCR diversity than the aged group, suggesting age selection. Observed TCR beta diversity per million T cells fell roughly linearly with age, and a significant reduction was already apparent by age roughly 40.

Relative to germline, V is 0 bases shorter and J is 1 base shorter, with 12 bases between their ends. The CDR3 runs 16 residues from the cysteine to the phenylalanine. The DNA shown is the 48-base CDR3, in frame from base 1. Taken from the germline V gene, the CDR1 and CDR2 loops are LGHNA and YSLEER. The specimen sequenced was blood. The chain was built from TRBV4-3 and TRBJ1-2; the D gene is perhaps TRBD1, from 5 matching bases. This receptor was taken from a man aged 18 to 30 in good health. The CDR3 protein: CASSQDPGTSNYGYTF. The DNA reads as follows: TGCGCCAGCAGCCAAGATCCGGGGACCAGTAACTATGGCTACACCTTC.